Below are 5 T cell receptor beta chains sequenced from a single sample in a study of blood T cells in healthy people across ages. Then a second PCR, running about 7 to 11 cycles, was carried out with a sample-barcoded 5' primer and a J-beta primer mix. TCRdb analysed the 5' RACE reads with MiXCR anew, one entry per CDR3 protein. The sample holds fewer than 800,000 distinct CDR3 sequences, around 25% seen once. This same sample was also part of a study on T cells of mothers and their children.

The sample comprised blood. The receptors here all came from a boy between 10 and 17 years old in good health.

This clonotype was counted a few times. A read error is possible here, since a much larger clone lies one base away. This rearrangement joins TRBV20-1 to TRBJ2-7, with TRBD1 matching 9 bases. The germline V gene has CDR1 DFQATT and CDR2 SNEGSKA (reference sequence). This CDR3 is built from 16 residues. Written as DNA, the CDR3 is TGCAGTACTAGTCCGCTGATGGGGACAGGGACGTACGAGCAGTACTTC. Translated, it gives CSTSPLMGTGTYEQYF.

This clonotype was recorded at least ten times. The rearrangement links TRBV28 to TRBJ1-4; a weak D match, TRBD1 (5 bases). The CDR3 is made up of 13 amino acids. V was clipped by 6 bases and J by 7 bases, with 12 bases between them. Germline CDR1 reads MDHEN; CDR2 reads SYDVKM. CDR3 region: CASSRWDGEKLFF. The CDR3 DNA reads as TGTGCCAGCAGCCGCTGGGACGGTGAAAAACTGTTTTTT.

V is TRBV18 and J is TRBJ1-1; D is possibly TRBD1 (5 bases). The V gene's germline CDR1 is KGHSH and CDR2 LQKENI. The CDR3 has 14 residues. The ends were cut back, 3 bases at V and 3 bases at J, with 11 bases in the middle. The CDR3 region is CASSPLAGDTEAFF. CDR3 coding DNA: TGTGCCAGCTCACCCCTAGCGGGGGACACTGAAGCTTTCTTT.

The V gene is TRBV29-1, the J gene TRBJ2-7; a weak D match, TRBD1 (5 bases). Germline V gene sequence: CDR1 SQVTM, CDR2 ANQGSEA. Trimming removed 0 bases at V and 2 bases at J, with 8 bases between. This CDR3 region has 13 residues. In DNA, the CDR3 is TGCAGCGTTGAAGATCAGGGCCCCTACGAGCAGTACTTC. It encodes CSVEDQGPYEQYF.

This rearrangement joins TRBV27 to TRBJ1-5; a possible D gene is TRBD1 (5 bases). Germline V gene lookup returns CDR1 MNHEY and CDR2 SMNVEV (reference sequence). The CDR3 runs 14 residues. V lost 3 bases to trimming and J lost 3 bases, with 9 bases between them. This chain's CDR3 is CASSLKGYNQPQHF. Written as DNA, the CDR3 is TGTGCCAGCAGTTTGAAGGGGTACAATCAGCCCCAGCATTTT.